A selection of T cell receptor beta chains follows, all from one sample in a study of CD8 T cells in ankylosing spondylitis. TCRdb fed the 5' RACE reads into MiXCR, producing one record per CDR3 protein. The sample has around 28,000 distinct CDR3 sequences; less than 40% are singletons. Sequencing input: synovial fluid, either unsorted or a sorted T cell fraction (not recorded which). The receptors originated from a male donor with ankylosing spondylitis. The CDR3 runs from the conserved cysteine through the conserved F or W. The D gene is left open where the match is weak. Clone size is given for some rows only: seen once, a few or many times, or a class if the clone is expanded.

TRBJ2-2 | NA | TRBV2 | NA | TGTGCCAGCAGGCCCGAGACGACTAACACCGGGGAGCTGTTTTTT | CASRPETTNTGELFF
TRBJ2-3 | NA | TRBV29-1 | few | TGCAGCGTTGCCGGGACTAGCACAGATACGCAGTATTTT | CSVAGTSTDTQYF
TRBJ2-1 | NA | TRBV27 | few | TGTGCCAGCAGTCCCGGCAATGAGCAGTTCTTC | CASSPGNEQFF
TRBJ2-6 | TRBD1 | TRBV27 | many | TGTGCCAGCAGTTTAGCAGGGGGCTCTGGGGCCAACGTCCTGACTTTC | CASSLAGGSGANVLTF
TRBJ2-5 | NA | TRBV14 | few | TGTGCCAGCAGTTCTGACAGGAAGACCCAGTACTTC | CASSSDRKTQYF
TRBJ2-1 | TRBD1 | TRBV10-3 | few | TGTGCCATCAGTGACCCGGACAGGGGAACCTACAATGAGCAGTTCTTC | CAISDPDRGTYNEQFF
TRBJ2-7 | TRBD1 | TRBV5-1 | many | TGCGCCAGCGGCTCAGGGGGTTACGAGCAGTACTTC | CASGSGGYEQYF
TRBJ2-1 | NA | TRBV12-3/TRBV12-4 | NA | TGTGCCAGCAGTTTCCCCACGGGGCGGTCGGGGACCGATGAGCAGTTCTTC | CASSFPTGRSGTDEQFF
TRBJ2-7 | TRBD2 | TRBV3-1 | few | TGTGCCAGCAGCCAAGAGCGGGAGGGCCAAGTCGAGCAGTACTTC | CASSQEREGQVEQYF
TRBJ2-5 | TRBD1 | TRBV6-4 | NA | TGTGCCAGCAGTGACCCTGGACAGGGGGCGCGGGAGACCCAGTACTTC | CASSDPGQGARETQYF
TRBJ2-1 | NA | TRBV5-4 | NA | TGTGCCAGCAGCTTGGTTGTACCCAATGAGCAGTTCTTC | CASSLVVPNEQFF
TRBJ1-4 | TRBD1 | TRBV15 | many | TGTGCCACCAGCAGAGATTCCGGGGACAGGGTTGAAAAACTGTTTTTT | CATSRDSGDRVEKLFF
TRBJ2-7 | NA | TRBV10-3 | many | TGTGCCATCGAGGACAGCCGCTCCTACGAGCAGTACTTC | CAIEDSRSYEQYF
TRBJ1-1 | NA | TRBV7-2 | NA | TGTGCCAGCAGCTTAGGTGGAAGGGGAACCATGAACACTGAAGCTTTCTTT | CASSLGGRGTMNTEAFF
TRBJ1-2 | NA | TRBV20-1 | few | TGCAGTGCTAGAGGGGCTAACTATGGCTACACCTTC | CSARGANYGYTF
TRBJ1-5 | NA | TRBV19 | NA | TGTGCCAGTAGTATAGTTCGGGAGGGCAATCAGCCCCAGCATTTT | CASSIVREGNQPQHF
TRBJ1-2 | TRBD1 | TRBV27 | NA | TGTGCCAGCAGTCCCAGGGGGCGTCATGGCTACACCTTC | CASSPRGRHGYTF
TRBJ1-2 | NA | TRBV6-5 | NA | TGTGCCAGCAGTTACTCACGAATGGAACCGACCGATTACTATGGCTACACCTTC | CASSYSRMEPTDYYGYTF
TRBJ1-1 | TRBD1 | TRBV11-2 | NA | TGTGCCAGCAACCTCAGGGGGGACGGTGAAGCTTTCTTT | CASNLRGDGEAFF
TRBJ2-1 | NA | TRBV7-6 | many | TGTGCCAGCAGCTTACTTGGACAGACCTACAATGAGCAGTTCTTC | CASSLLGQTYNEQFF
TRBJ2-2 | TRBD1 | TRBV11-2 | many | TGTGCCAGCAGCAACGGACAGGGAATAGCCGGGGAGCTGTTTTTT | CASSNGQGIAGELFF
TRBJ2-1 | NA | TRBV5-6 | few | TGTGCCAGCAGCTTGAGGAGACGGCCCGTTGAGCAGTTCTTC | CASSLRRRPVEQFF
TRBJ2-3 | NA | TRBV11-2 | NA | TGTGCCAGCAGCTTAATGGGTGGCACTCGCACAGATACGCAGTATTTT | CASSLMGGTRTDTQYF
TRBJ2-3 | NA | TRBV24-1 | NA | TGTGCCACCAGTGATGTGGGATGGGATACGCAGTATTTT | CATSDVGWDTQYF
TRBJ2-1 | TRBD1 | TRBV6-4 | NA | TGTGCCAGCAGTGGGGACAGATCCTCCTACAATGAGCAGTTCTTC | CASSGDRSSYNEQFF
TRBJ2-3 | TRBD2 | TRBV28 | many | TGTGCCAGCAGTTTATGGTCCACTAGCGGGAGTTCCACAGATACGCAGTATTTT | CASSLWSTSGSSTDTQYF
TRBJ2-1 | NA | TRBV6-6 | NA | TGTGCCAGCAGTTACGGGAGAACTGAGCAGTTCTTC | CASSYGRTEQFF
TRBJ1-1 | NA | TRBV12-3/TRBV12-4 | NA | TGTGCCAGCAGTTCCGGACTCCTGAACACTGAAGCTTTCTTT | CASSSGLLNTEAFF
TRBJ1-5 | NA | TRBV6-1 | few | TGTGCCAGCAGTGAAGCTCCCACTATAGATCAGCCCCAGCATTTT | CASSEAPTIDQPQHF
TRBJ2-5 | NA | TRBV20-1 | NA | TGCAGCTTCTGGGGCTACAGGGATTCCTACCAAGAGACCCAGTACTTC | CSFWGYRDSYQETQYF
TRBJ2-1 | NA | TRBV5-1 | NA | TGCGCCAGCAGCTTGGAACGGGGGTACAATGAGCAGTTCTTC | CASSLERGYNEQFF
TRBJ1-1 | NA | TRBV10-3 | few | TGTGCCATCAGTGAGTCGCCATTAAGGCTAATCCCTGAAGCTTTCTTT | CAISESPLRLIPEAFF
TRBJ1-2 | NA | TRBV2 | NA | TGTGCCGGAGACAGGCGGACCTATGGCTACACCTTC | CAGDRRTYGYTF
TRBJ1-2 | TRBD1 | TRBV3-1 | many | TGTGCCAGCAGCCAAGTGGGACAGGGCGTCTATGGCTACACCTTC | CASSQVGQGVYGYTF
TRBJ1-2 | NA | TRBV6-5 | few | TGTGCCAGCAGTTATACAGGCTCTAACTATGGCTACACCTTC | CASSYTGSNYGYTF
TRBJ2-7 | TRBD1 | TRBV27 | few | TGTGCCAGCAGGAGACAGGGAAGCTCCTACGAGCAGTACTTC | CASRRQGSSYEQYF
TRBJ2-7 | NA | TRBV7-8 | NA | TGTGCCAGCAGCCCCACTTTAGGAGAGCGGCAATTCTCCTACGAGCAGTACTTC | CASSPTLGERQFSYEQYF
TRBJ2-1 | TRBD2 | TRBV19 | few | TGTGCCAGTAGTAAACTAGCGGGAGGTTTCAATGAGCAGTTCTTC | CASSKLAGGFNEQFF
TRBJ2-1 | NA | TRBV27 | NA | TGTGCCAGCAGTTATGAACAGGGACTCTACAATGAGCAGTTCTTC | CASSYEQGLYNEQFF
TRBJ1-2 | TRBD1 | TRBV5-1 | many | TGCGCCAGCAGCTACGACGGGACAGGGGGGGGCTCCAACTATGGCTACACCTTC | CASSYDGTGGGSNYGYTF
TRBJ2-3 | TRBD2 | TRBV4-1 | NA | TGCGCCAGGCCGCGGGGGAGGCGTAGCACAGATACGCAGTATTTT | CARPRGRRSTDTQYF
TRBJ2-7 | NA | TRBV27 | NA | TGTGCCAGCAGTTCTCTGGGTTCTTACTACGAGCAGTACTTC | CASSSLGSYYEQYF
TRBJ2-7 | NA | TRBV18 | many | TGTGCCAGCTCACCACAAGGACAAAGCTCCTACGAGCAGTACTTC | CASSPQGQSSYEQYF
TRBJ2-1 | NA | TRBV10-3 | many | TGTGCCATCAGTGAGGGTAGCGGAGCGTACAATGAGCAGTTCTTC | CAISEGSGAYNEQFF
TRBJ2-1 | NA | TRBV13 | NA | TGTGCCAGCAGCTTTTTCGAAGGGTACAATGAGCAGTTCTTC | CASSFFEGYNEQFF
TRBJ2-7 | NA | TRBV6-2/TRBV6-3 | NA | TGTGCCAGCAGTACTATCCCGGAGGCTAGAAGCTTTTGCGAGCAGTACTTC | CASSTIPEARSFCEQYF